Sequencing of this T cell receptor (beta chain) was carried out in a study of T cells after yellow fever vaccination. Study-wide context: The fractions with low cell numbers were processed using SMART-Seq v4 Ultra Low Input. Regarding the study as a whole: Abundant clonotypes from the bulk population could contaminate FACS-sorted repertoires. Researchers noted that a small share of clonotypes showed up in both CD4 and CD8 compartments.

The CDR3 contains 21 residues. The germline CDR1 and CDR2 sequences are MGHRA and YSYEKL. V gave up 2 bases and J gave up 0 bases; unmatched junction bases: 16. Of note for this clonotype: The antigen is not known. This may come from a read error, since a much larger clone is one base off.

Using its own MiXCR run on the 5' RACE reads, TCRdb lists one record per CDR3 protein. The sample lists around 150,000 distinct CDR3 sequences, 6% to 7.5% occurring once. Sequenced here: CD4+ T cells sorted from PBMCs, sampled 5 days after the first yellow fever vaccination. The TCR originated in a young man who received the YFV17D yellow fever vaccine. The V and J genes are TRBV4-1 and TRBJ2-2; 9 bases agree with TRBD1. The CDR3 reads CASSQPPGQGLPGTNTGELFF. The CDR3 bases are TGCGCCAGCAGCCAACCTCCGGGACAGGGCTTGCCGGGTACGAACACCGGGGAGCTGTTTTTT.